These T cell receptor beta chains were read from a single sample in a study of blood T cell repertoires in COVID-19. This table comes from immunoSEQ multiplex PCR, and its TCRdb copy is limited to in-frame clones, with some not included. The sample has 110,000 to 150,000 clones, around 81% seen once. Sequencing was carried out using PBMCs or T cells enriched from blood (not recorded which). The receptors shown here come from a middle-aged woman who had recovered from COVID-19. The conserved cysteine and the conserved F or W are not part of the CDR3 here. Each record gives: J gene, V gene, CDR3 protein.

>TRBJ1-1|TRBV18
ASSTRNTEAF
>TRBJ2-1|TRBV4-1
ASSTAGLAEPNEQF
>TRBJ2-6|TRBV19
ASQARASGANVLT
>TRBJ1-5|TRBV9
ASSVAGGNQPQH
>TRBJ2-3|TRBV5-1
ASSFGSGGTDTQY
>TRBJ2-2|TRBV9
ASSPAFGLEGTGELF
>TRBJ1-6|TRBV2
ASGLTGLD
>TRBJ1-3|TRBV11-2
ASSLEASHSGNTIY
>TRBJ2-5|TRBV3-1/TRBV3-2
ASSPIGQGETQY
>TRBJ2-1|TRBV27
ASSLNRGLYNEQF